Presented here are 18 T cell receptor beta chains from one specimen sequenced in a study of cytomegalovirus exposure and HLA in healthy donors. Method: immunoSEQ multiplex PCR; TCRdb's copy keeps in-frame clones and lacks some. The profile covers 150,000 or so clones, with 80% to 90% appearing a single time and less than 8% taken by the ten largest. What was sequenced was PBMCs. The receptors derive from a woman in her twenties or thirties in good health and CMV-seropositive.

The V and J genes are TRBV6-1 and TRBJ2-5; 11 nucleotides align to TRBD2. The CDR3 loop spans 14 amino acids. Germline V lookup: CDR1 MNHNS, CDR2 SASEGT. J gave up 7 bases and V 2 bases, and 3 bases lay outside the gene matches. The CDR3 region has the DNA TGTGCCAGCAGTGAACCCCTAGCGGGAGGGACCCAGTACTTC. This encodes CASSEPLAGGTQYF.

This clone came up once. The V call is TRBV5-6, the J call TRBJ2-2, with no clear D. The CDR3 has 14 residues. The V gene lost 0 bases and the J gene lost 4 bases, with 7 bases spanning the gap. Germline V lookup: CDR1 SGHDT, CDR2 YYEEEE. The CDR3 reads CASSLAPLTGELFF. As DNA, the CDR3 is TGTGCCAGCAGCTTGGCTCCCCTCACCGGGGAGCTGTTTTTT.

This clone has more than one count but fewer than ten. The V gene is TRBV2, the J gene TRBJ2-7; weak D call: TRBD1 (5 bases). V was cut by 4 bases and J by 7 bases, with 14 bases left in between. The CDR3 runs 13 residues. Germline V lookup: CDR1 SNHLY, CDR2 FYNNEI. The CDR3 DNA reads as TGTGCCAGCAGTGTGGACATAGCTGGGGAGCAGTACTTC. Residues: CASSVDIAGEQYF.

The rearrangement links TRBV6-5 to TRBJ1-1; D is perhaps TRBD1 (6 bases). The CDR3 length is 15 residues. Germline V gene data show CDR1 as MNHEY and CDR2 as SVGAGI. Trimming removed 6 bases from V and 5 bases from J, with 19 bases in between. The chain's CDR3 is CASSAGGSARTEAFF. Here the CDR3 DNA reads TGTGCCAGCAGCGCGGGGGGCTCGGCTCGAACTGAAGCTTTCTTT.

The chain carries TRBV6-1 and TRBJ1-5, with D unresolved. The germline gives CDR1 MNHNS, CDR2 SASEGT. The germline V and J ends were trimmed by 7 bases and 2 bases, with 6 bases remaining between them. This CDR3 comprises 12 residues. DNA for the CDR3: TGTGCCAGCACGGCGGGCAATCAGCCCCAGCATTTT. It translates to CASTAGNQPQHF.

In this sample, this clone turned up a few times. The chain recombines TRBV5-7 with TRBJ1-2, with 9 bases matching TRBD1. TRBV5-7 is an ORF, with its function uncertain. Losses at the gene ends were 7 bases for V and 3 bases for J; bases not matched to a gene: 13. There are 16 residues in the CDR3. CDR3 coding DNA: TGTGCCAGCTTTGGGACAGGGAGGATGAGGGACTATGGCTACACCTTC. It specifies CASFGTGRMRDYGYTF.

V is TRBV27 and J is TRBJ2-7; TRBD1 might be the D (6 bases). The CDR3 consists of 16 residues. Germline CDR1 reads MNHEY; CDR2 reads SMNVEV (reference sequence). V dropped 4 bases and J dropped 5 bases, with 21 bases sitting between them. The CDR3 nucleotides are TGTGCCAGCAGTTATGGTCTGGGACATCCCAACAACGAGCAGTACTTC. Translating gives CASSYGLGHPNNEQYF.

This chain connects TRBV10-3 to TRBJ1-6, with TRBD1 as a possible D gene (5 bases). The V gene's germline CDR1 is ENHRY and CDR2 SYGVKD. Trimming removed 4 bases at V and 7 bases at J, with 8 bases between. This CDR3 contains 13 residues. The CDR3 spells CAISAQGNSPLHF. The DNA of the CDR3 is TGTGCCATCAGTGCTCAGGGCAATTCACCCCTCCACTTT.

CDR3 in DNA: TGTGCCAGCAGCGTAGCTTGGGGCTCAGATACGCAGTATTTT. It codes for CASSVAWGSDTQYF. This sequence joins TRBV9 and TRBJ2-3; TRBD1 is a possible D gene (5 bases). This CDR3 has 14 residues. V shed 0 bases and J shed 4 bases, with 9 bases lying between them. The germline gives CDR1 SGDLS, CDR2 YYNGEE.

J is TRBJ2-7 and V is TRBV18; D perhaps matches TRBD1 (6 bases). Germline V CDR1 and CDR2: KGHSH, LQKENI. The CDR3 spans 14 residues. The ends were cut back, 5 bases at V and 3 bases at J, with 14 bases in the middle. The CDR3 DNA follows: TGTGCCAGCTCAGCGAGACAGGAAAGCTACGAGCAGTACTTC. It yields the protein CASSARQESYEQYF.

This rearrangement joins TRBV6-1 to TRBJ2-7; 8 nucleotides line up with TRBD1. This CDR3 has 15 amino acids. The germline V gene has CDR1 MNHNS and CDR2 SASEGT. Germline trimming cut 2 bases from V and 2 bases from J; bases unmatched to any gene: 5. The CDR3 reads CASSEPGQATYEQYF. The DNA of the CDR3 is TGTGCCAGCAGTGAACCGGGACAGGCAACCTACGAGCAGTACTTC.

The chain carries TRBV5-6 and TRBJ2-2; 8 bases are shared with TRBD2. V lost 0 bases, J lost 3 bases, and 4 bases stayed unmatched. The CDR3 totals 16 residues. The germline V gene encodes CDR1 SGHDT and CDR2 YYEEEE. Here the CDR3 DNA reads TGTGCCAGCAGCTTGGAGCGGCGGGGGGACACCGGGGAGCTGTTTTTT. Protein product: CASSLERRGDTGELFF.

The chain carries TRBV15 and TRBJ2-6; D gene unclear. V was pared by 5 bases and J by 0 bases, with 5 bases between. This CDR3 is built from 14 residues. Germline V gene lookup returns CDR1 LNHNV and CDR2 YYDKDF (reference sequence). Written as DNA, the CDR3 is TGTGCCACCAGCTACAGCTCTGGGGCCAACGTCCTGACTTTC. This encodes CATSYSSGANVLTF.

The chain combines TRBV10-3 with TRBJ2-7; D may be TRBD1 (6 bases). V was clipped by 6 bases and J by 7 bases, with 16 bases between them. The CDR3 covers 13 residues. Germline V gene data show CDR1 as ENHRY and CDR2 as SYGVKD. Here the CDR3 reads CAISPGTHGEQYF. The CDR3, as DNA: TGTGCCATCAGCCCAGGGACACATGGGGAGCAGTACTTC.

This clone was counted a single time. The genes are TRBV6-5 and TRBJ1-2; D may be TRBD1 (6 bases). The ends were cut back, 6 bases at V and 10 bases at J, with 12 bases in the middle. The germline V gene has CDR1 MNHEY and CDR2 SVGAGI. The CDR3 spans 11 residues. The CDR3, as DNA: TGTGCCAGCAGAAGGGGGGGGAACTACACCTTC. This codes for CASRRGGNYTF.

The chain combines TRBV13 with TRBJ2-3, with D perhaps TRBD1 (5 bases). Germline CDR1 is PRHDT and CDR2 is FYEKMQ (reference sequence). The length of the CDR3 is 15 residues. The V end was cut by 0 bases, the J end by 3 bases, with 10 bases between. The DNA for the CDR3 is TGTGCCAGCAGCTTAGGGACAGCCTGGACAGATACGCAGTATTTT. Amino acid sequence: CASSLGTAWTDTQYF.

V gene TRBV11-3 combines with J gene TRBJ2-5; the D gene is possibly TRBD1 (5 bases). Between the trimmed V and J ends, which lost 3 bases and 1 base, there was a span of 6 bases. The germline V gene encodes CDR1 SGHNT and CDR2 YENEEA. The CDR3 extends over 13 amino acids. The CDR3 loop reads CASSLTVQETQYF. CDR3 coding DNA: TGTGCCAGCAGCTTGACAGTCCAAGAGACCCAGTACTTC.

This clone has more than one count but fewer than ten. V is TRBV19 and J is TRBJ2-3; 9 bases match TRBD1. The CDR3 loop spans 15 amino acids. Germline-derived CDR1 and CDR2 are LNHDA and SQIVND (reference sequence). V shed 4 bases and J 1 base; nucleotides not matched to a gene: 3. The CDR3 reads CASSTWTGGTDTQYF. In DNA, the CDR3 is TGTGCCAGTAGTACCTGGACAGGGGGCACAGATACGCAGTATTTT.